This is a list of T cell receptor beta chains from one sample in a study of vaccination effects on CD4 cells after COVID-19. These receptors' antigens are unknown. The assay was immunoSEQ multiplex PCR, and TCRdb's table has in-frame clones only and misses some. The sample has over 50,000 clones; 73% are singletons. Sequencing used CD4+ T cells from PBMCs cultured with HCoV-229E spike peptides, obtained after COVID-19 vaccination. The receptors were gathered from a human donor who received a COVID-19 vaccine. Each CDR3 is given with its conserved first and last residue. D genes are given only for firm matches. Where a row states a size, it is once, few, many or the class of an expanded clone; other rows omit it.

V	D	J	size	DNA	CDR3
TRBV18	NA	TRBJ1-1	NA	TGTGCCAGCTCACCGTCGGGCCGATTATGGGCTGAAGCTTTCTTT	CASSPSGRLWAEAFF
TRBV4-2	TRBD2	TRBJ2-3	NA	TGTGCCAGCAGCCAAGGGGTAGCGGGGGCGTACACAGATACGCAGTATTTT	CASSQGVAGAYTDTQYF
TRBV27	NA	TRBJ2-1	NA	TGTGCCAGCAGTTTAGCCGGTGAGCAGTTCTTC	CASSLAGEQFF
TRBV3-1/TRBV3-2	NA	TRBJ2-5	few	TGTGCCAGCAGCCAAGTAGGGGGAACCCAGTACTTC	CASSQVGGTQYF
TRBV4-1	NA	TRBJ2-2	NA	TGCGCCAGCAGCCTTCATTCTAACACCGGGGAGCTGTTTTTT	CASSLHSNTGELFF
TRBV3-1/TRBV3-2	NA	TRBJ2-1	NA	TGTGCCAGCAGCCAAGACCATTCTAGGGGGGGGCCTCGAAATGAGCAGTTCTTC	CASSQDHSRGGPRNEQFF
TRBV6-5	NA	TRBJ1-2	NA	TGTGCCAGCAGTTTGACGGGGGCGACCTATGGCTACACCTTC	CASSLTGATYGYTF
TRBV5-6	NA	TRBJ1-2	NA	TGTGCCAGCAGCTTCGACAGGAGGAACTATGGCTACACCTTC	CASSFDRRNYGYTF
TRBV6-5	TRBD1	TRBJ2-1	once	TGTGCCAGCAAACAGGGGTCCTACAATGAGCAGTTCTTC	CASKQGSYNEQFF
TRBV10-1	TRBD2	TRBJ2-3	NA	TGCGCCAGCAGTGAGGCGACTAGCCCAGATACGCAGTATTTT	CASSEATSPDTQYF
TRBV6-6	NA	TRBJ2-5	NA	TGTGCCTCCTCGCGCAGGTGGGTCCAAGAGACCCAGTACTTC	CASSRRWVQETQYF
TRBV9	NA	TRBJ2-3	NA	TGTGCCAGCAGCGTTTTATGGGGTTCAGATACGCAGTATTTT	CASSVLWGSDTQYF
TRBV4-3	TRBD2	TRBJ2-3	NA	TGCGCCAGCAGCCAGGGAACGACTAGCGGGGGCACAGATACGCAGTATTTT	CASSQGTTSGGTDTQYF
TRBV12-3/TRBV12-4	NA	TRBJ1-5	NA	TGTGCCAGCAGTTTAGCCAGGAATCAGCCCCAGCATTTT	CASSLARNQPQHF
TRBV4-1	NA	TRBJ1-5	NA	TGCGCCAGCAGCCAAGGGACAGCAAGCAATCAGCCCCAGCATTTT	CASSQGTASNQPQHF
TRBV28	TRBD1	TRBJ1-5	NA	TGTGCCACCCGACAGGGGGCCGGCAATCAGCCCCAGCATTTT	CATRQGAGNQPQHF
TRBV6-2/TRBV6-3	TRBD1	TRBJ2-5	NA	TGTGCCAGCAGTTACTTTCAATACAGGGGATCCCAAGAGACCCAGTACTTC	CASSYFQYRGSQETQYF
TRBV19	NA	TRBJ1-5	NA	TGTGCCAGTAGTACGGCAGGGGCGCAGCCCCAGCATTTT	CASSTAGAQPQHF
TRBV7-2	NA	TRBJ1-1	few	TGTGCCAGCAGCTTAAGAGGGGGAACTGAAGCTTTCTTT	CASSLRGGTEAFF
TRBV29-1	TRBD1	TRBJ1-2	NA	TGCAGCGTTGTGATCCCTTCGGACAGGTTCTATGGCTACACCTTC	CSVVIPSDRFYGYTF
TRBV2	NA	TRBJ1-1	NA	TGTGCCAGCAATACCATCAGGGTGAACACTGAAGCTTTCTTT	CASNTIRVNTEAFF
TRBV14	NA	TRBJ1-2	NA	TGTGCCAGCAGCCAAGATCTAGGGGGCTACACCTTC	CASSQDLGGYTF
TRBV28	NA	TRBJ1-3	NA	TGTGCCAGCACCCTAAGGGGGGCTGGAAACACCATATATTTT	CASTLRGAGNTIYF
TRBV11-3	NA	TRBJ1-6	NA	TGTGCCAGCAGCTTAATGGGCAGCCTTGGCTATAATTCACCCCTCCACTTT	CASSLMGSLGYNSPLHF
TRBV7-2	NA	TRBJ1-5	NA	TGTGCCAGCAGCTTCCAAGGGTCTCAGCCCCAGCATTTT	CASSFQGSQPQHF
TRBV5-8	TRBD2	TRBJ2-1	NA	TGTGCCAGCCCGGGACTAGCGGTCAATGAGCAGTTCTTC	CASPGLAVNEQFF
TRBV19	NA	TRBJ2-6	NA	TGTGCCAGTAGTATTGAGGGGGCTGGGGCCAACGTCCTGACTTTC	CASSIEGAGANVLTF
TRBV6-6	NA	TRBJ1-2	few	TGTGCCAGCAGTTACTTTGCGGAACCCTATGGCTACACCTTC	CASSYFAEPYGYTF
TRBV6-5	TRBD1	TRBJ1-1	once	TGTGCCAGCAGTAGACGTTTTGACAGGGTCACTGAAGCTTTCTTT	CASSRRFDRVTEAFF
TRBV30	NA	TRBJ1-2	NA	TGTGCCTGGAGTTCACAGGGAAGGAACTATGGCTACACCTTC	CAWSSQGRNYGYTF
TRBV6-5	TRBD2	TRBJ2-3	NA	TGTGCCAGCGGGACTAGCGGGATCACAGATACGCAGTATTTT	CASGTSGITDTQYF
TRBV19	NA	TRBJ1-2	NA	TGTGCCAGTAGTAGGGGGTACCCAGGCTATGGCTACACCTTC	CASSRGYPGYGYTF
TRBV18	TRBD1	TRBJ1-3	once	TGTGCCAGCTCATTGGGGACAGGGGTGAGCTCTGGAAACACCATATATTTT	CASSLGTGVSSGNTIYF
TRBV24-1	NA	TRBJ2-5	NA	TGTGCCACCAGTGATCCAGGGACATCCGGAGAGACCCAGTACTTC	CATSDPGTSGETQYF
TRBV2	NA	TRBJ1-1	once	TGTGCCAGCAGTGAAGCCACGGGTCTACAAGGGACTGAAGCTTTCTTT	CASSEATGLQGTEAFF
TRBV24-1	NA	TRBJ2-2	NA	TGTGCCACCAGTGACCCAGTACGACGGGAGCTGTTTTTT	CATSDPVRRELFF
TRBV7-6	TRBD2	TRBJ2-1	NA	TGTGCCAGCAGCTTAGGACTAGCGGGGGGTGTGCAGTTCTTC	CASSLGLAGGVQFF
TRBV11-3	NA	TRBJ2-3	NA	TGTGCCAGCAGTCAGGGGGATACGCAGTATTTT	CASSQGDTQYF
TRBV10-3	NA	TRBJ1-6	NA	TGTGCCATCAGAGGAGGGGAGTTTCCTTCACCCCTCCACTTT	CAIRGGEFPSPLHF
TRBV7-3	TRBD2	TRBJ2-5	NA	TGTGCCAGCAGCTTAAGTCCTCTAGCGGGGCAAGAGACCCAGTACTTC	CASSLSPLAGQETQYF
TRBV7-3	TRBD1	TRBJ2-5	few	TGTGCCAGCAGTCCAGACAGGGGTGAGACCCAGTACTTC	CASSPDRGETQYF
TRBV29-1	TRBD2	TRBJ2-1	NA	TGCAGCGTTGTAGAGCTAGCGGGGGCCTACAATGAGCAGTTCTTC	CSVVELAGAYNEQFF
TRBV21-1	NA	TRBJ1-2	NA	TGTGCCAGCAGCCATCCCCCCGTGACAGGGGGTTTCAATGGCTACACCTTC	CASSHPPVTGGFNGYTF
TRBV5-8	NA	TRBJ1-4	NA	TGTGCCAGCAGCTTCTACGTCGGTGAAAAACTGTTTTTT	CASSFYVGEKLFF
TRBV6-5	TRBD1	TRBJ1-1	NA	TGTGCCAGCAGTCGACAGGGGGCTCACACTGAAGCTTTCTTT	CASSRQGAHTEAFF
TRBV7-3	NA	TRBJ2-5	NA	TGTGCCAGCAGCTTACAACAGGAGGGGACCCAGTACTTC	CASSLQQEGTQYF
TRBV5-1	TRBD2	TRBJ2-3	NA	TGCGCCAGCAGCTTTACTAGCGTAAGCACAGATACGCAGTATTTT	CASSFTSVSTDTQYF
TRBV13	NA	TRBJ1-2	many	TGTGCCAGCAGCCTGGGAGGGAAAACTTGGAACTATGGCTACACCTTC	CASSLGGKTWNYGYTF
TRBV7-2	NA	TRBJ2-3	NA	TGTGCCAGCAGCTTGGTTAATGGGGTTAGAGATACGCAGTATTTT	CASSLVNGVRDTQYF
TRBV5-1	NA	TRBJ1-2	NA	TGCGCCAGCAGCCCGGGAGCGAATCATAACTATGGCTACACCTTC	CASSPGANHNYGYTF
TRBV30	TRBD1	TRBJ1-5	NA	TGTGCCTGGAGTGTACGGCAGGGGGGTCAGCCCCAGCATTTT	CAWSVRQGGQPQHF
TRBV5-1	NA	TRBJ2-6	NA	TGCGCCAGCATCCCGGACGTCTCTGGGGCCAACGTCCTGACTTTC	CASIPDVSGANVLTF
TRBV11-2	TRBD2	TRBJ2-3	NA	TGTGCCAGCAGCTTCCGCCCGGGACTAGCTAGCACAGATACGCAGTATTTT	CASSFRPGLASTDTQYF
TRBV5-6	NA	TRBJ1-1	once	TGTGCCAGCAGCTTGAAAATGCGCGGCAGACTGGGGACTGAAGCTTTCTTT	CASSLKMRGRLGTEAFF
TRBV18	NA	TRBJ1-4	few	TGTGCCAGCTCACCACAAATGGAGGGTGAACTGTTTTTT	CASSPQMEGELFF